This section outlines one T cell receptor beta chain sequence together with its context. Other DNA sequences in this specimen translate into the identical CDR3. This sample is drawn from a study of blood T cell repertoires in COVID-19. In the study overall: PBMCs, B-cell-depleted T cells, or T cells provided the cDNA or gDNA that made up the material.

In the authors' workflow: For nucleated cells, counts were estimated from reference gene primer amplification. Sequencing used immunoSEQ multiplex PCR; TCRdb keeps in-frame clones, though not all of them. The V and J calls and the clone size are those of that table, but D and trimming were determined from the DNA. This sample has about 330,000 clones, with 88% found just once. The study drew participants aged about 18 to 89 years from fewer than 30 US areas. Each recovered donor of Cohort 3 presented with two negative PCRs, clearance, or symptom resolution. Germline values: CDR1 KGHDR, CDR2 SFDVKD. This CDR3 has 15 residues. V dropped 3 bases and J dropped 1; count of bases not matched to a gene: 3.

The clonotype originates from a man between 25 and 39 years old who had recovered from COVID-19. V is TRBV24-1 and J is TRBJ2-3; 7 bases are shared with TRBD1. The sequenced sample consisted of PBMCs or T cells enriched from blood (not recorded which). The CDR3 region has the DNA TGTGCCACCAGTGATCCAGGACAGGGCACAGATACGCAGTATTTT. Its translation: CATSDPGQGTDTQYF.